This paragraph covers one T cell receptor beta chain sequence. As yet, its antigen is unknown. CDR1 and CDR2 (germline): MNHEY, SMNVEV (reference sequence). Trimming removed 3 bases from V and 5 bases from J; junction bases left unmatched: 4. This CDR3 has 13 residues. Sequencing used immunoSEQ multiplex PCR; TCRdb keeps in-frame clones, though not all of them. This table holds 50,000 or so clones, over 85% found once. The source of the sample is a study of siplizumab effects on memory and regulatory T cells. General study points: The authors did not confirm suppressive function in proliferating Tregs from siplizumab cultures.

The origin of this receptor is a human donor in good health. Sequenced: CD8+ T cells sorted from blood. The chain uses TRBV27 and TRBJ2-7; 7 positions agree with TRBD1. This CDR3 reads CASSFNDRDEQYF. Written as DNA, the CDR3 is TGTGCCAGCAGTTTCAACGACAGGGACGAGCAGTACTTC.